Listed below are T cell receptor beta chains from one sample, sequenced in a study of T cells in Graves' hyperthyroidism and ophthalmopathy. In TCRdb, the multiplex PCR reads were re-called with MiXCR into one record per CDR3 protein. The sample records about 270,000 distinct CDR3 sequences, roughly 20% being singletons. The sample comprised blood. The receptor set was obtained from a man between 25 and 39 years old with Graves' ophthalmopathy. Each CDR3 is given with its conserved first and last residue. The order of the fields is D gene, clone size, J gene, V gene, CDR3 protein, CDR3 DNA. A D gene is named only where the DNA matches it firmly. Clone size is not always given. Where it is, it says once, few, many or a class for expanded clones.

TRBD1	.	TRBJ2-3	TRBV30	CAWIRGIADTQYF	TGTGCCTGGATCAGGGGGATCGCAGATACGCAGTATTTT
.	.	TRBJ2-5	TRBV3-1	CASSQDHAGSKTQYF	TGTGCCAGCAGCCAAGACCATGCTGGGTCGAAGACCCAGTACTTC
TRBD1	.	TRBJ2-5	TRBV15	CATSTLIGQGNQETQYF	TGTGCCACCAGCACACTTATTGGACAGGGAAATCAAGAGACCCAGTACTTC
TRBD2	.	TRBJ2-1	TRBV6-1	CASEGTSGYNEQFF	TGTGCCAGTGAGGGGACTAGCGGTTACAATGAGCAGTTCTTC
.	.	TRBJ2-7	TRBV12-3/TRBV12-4	CAGSRQVLPYEQYF	TGTGCCGGCAGCAGACAGGTCCTCCCCTACGAGCAGTACTTC
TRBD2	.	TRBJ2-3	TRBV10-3	CAIRPGTSGDTQYF	TGTGCCATCAGACCAGGGACTAGCGGAGATACGCAGTATTTT
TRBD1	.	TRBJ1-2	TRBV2	CASSELPSGGVRGYTF	TGTGCCAGCAGTGAATTACCTTCAGGGGGCGTACGGGGCTACACCTTC
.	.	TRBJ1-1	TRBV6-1	CATDSDGEAFF	TGTGCCACGGATTCAGACGGTGAAGCTTTCTTT
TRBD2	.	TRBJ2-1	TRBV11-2	CASSQLAGIYNEQFF	TGTGCCAGCAGCCAACTAGCGGGGATCTACAATGAGCAGTTCTTC
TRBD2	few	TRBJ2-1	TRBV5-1	CASSLWLADYNEQFF	TGCGCCAGCAGCTTGTGGCTAGCGGATTACAATGAGCAGTTCTTC
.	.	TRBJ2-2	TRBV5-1	CASSLGASGVLFF	TGCGCCAGCAGCCTCGGGGCCTCCGGGGTACTGTTTTTT
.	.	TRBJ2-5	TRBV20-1	CSASPWDETQYF	TGCAGTGCTTCCCCATGGGACGAGACCCAGTACTTC
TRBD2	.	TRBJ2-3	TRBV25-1	CASSESLAGVADTQYF	TGTGCCAGCAGTGAATCACTAGCGGGAGTTGCAGATACGCAGTATTTT
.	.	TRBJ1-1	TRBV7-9	CASSRDGRGTDKAFF	TGTGCCAGCAGCCGCGACGGACGAGGGACTGACAAAGCTTTCTTT